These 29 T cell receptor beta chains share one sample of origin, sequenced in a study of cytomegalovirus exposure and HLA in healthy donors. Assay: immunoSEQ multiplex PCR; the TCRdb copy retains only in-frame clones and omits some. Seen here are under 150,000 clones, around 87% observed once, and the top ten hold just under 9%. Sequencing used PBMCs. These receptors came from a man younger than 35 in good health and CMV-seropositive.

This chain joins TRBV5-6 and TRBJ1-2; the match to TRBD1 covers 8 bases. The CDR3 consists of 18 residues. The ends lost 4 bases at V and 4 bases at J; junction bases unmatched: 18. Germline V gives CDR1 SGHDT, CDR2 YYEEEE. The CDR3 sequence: CASSPTGGMRLSLYGYTF. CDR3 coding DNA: TGTGCCAGCAGCCCTACAGGGGGAATGCGACTTAGCCTCTATGGCTACACCTTC.

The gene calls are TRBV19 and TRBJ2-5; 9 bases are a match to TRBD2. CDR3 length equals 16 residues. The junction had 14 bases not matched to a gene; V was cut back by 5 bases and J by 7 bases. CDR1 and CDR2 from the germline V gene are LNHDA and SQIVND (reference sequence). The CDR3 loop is CASSPQERGVDGTQYF. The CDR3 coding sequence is TGTGCCAGTAGTCCCCAGGAGCGGGGGGTTGATGGGACCCAGTACTTC.

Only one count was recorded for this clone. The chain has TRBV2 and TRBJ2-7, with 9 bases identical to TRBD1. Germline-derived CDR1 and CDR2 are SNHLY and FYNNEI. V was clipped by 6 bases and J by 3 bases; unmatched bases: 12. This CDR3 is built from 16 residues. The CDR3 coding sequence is TGTGCCAGCAGCGCCGCCCTCGGGACAGGGAACTACGAGCAGTACTTC. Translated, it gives CASSAALGTGNYEQYF.

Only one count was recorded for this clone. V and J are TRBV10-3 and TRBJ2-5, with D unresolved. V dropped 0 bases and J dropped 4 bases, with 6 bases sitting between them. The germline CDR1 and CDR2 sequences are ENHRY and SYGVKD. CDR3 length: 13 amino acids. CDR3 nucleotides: TGTGCCATCAGTGAGTCGCCAGGAGAGACCCAGTACTTC. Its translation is CAISESPGETQYF.

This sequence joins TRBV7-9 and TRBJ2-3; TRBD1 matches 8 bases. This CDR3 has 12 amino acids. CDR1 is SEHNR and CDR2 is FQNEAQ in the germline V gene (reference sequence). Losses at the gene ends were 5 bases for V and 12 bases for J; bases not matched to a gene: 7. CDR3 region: CASSRRGQGQYF. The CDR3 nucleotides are TGTGCCAGCAGCCGGCGAGGACAGGGTCAGTATTTT.

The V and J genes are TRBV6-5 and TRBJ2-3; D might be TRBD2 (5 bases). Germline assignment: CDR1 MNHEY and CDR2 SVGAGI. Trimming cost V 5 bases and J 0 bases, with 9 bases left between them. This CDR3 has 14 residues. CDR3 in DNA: TGTGCCAGCAGTCGGCGGGTTAGCACAGATACGCAGTATTTT. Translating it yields CASSRRVSTDTQYF.

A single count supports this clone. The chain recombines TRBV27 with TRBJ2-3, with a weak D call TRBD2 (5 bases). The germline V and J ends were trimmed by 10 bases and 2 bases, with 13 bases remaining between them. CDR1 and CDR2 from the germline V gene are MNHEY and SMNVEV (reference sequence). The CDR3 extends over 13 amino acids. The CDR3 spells CATRSGYTDTQYF. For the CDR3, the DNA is TGTGCCACCCGAAGCGGATACACAGATACGCAGTATTTT.

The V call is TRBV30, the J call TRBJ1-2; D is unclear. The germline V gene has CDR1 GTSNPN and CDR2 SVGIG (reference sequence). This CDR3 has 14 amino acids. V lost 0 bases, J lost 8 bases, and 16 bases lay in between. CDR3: CAWSVSVSALGYTF. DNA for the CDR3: TGTGCCTGGAGTGTTTCGGTTTCTGCTTTAGGCTACACCTTC.

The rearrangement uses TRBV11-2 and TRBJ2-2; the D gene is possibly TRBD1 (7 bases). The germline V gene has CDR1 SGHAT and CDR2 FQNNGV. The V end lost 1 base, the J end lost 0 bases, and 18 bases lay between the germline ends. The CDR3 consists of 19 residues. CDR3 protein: CASSLGYRGAGPNTGELFF. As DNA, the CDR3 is TGTGCCAGCAGCTTAGGGTACAGGGGCGCGGGGCCGAACACCGGGGAGCTGTTTTTT.

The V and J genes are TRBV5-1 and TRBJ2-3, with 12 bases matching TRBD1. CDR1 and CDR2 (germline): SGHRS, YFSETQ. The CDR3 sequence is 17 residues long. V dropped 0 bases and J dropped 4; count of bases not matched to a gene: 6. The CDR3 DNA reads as TGCGCCAGCAGCTTGGCCGGGGGACAGGGGGCGTCAGATACGCAGTATTTT. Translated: CASSLAGGQGASDTQYF.

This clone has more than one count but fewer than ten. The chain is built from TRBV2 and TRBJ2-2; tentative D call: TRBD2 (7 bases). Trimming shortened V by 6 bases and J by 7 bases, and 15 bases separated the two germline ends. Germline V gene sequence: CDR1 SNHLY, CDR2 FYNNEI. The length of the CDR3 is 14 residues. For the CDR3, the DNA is TGTGCCAGCAGGACGGGGGGCCTAAACGGGGAGCTGTTTTTT. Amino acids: CASRTGGLNGELFF.

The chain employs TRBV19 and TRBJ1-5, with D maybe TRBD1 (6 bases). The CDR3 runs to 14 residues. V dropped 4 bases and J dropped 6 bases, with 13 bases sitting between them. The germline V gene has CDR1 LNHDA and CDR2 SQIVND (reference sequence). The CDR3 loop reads CASSTTGSGQPQHF. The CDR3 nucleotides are TGTGCCAGTAGTACAACAGGGTCCGGTCAGCCCCAGCATTTT.

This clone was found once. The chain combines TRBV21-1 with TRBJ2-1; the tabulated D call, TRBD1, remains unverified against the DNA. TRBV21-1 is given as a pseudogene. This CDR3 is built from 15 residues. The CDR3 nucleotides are TGTGCCAGCAGCGGTGGGGACAGGGGGTGGAATGAGCAGTTCTTC. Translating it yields CASSGGDRGWNEQFF.

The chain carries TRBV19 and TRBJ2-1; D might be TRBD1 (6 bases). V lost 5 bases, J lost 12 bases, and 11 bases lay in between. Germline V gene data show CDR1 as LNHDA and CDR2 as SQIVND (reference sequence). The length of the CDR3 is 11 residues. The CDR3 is CASSGDKSQFF. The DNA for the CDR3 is TGTGCCAGTAGTGGGGACAAATCGCAGTTCTTC.

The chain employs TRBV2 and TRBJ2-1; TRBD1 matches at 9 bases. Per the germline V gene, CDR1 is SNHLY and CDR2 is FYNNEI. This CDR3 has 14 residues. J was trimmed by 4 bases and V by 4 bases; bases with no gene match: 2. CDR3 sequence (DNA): TGTGCCAGCAGTGGGACAGGGGCGTACAATGAGCAGTTCTTC. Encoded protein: CASSGTGAYNEQFF.

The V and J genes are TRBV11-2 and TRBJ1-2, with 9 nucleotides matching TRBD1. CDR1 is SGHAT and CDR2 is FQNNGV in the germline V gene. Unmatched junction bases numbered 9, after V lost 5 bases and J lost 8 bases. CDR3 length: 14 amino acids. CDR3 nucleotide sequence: TGTGCCAGCAGCCAGGACAGGGGTCGAAGGGGCTACACCTTC. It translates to CASSQDRGRRGYTF.

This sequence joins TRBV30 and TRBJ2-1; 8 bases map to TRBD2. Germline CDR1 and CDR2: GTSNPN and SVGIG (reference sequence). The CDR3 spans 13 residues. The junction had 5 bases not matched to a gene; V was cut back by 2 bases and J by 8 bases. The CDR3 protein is CAWSSGLADEQFF. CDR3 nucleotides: TGTGCCTGGAGTTCAGGACTAGCTGATGAGCAGTTCTTC.

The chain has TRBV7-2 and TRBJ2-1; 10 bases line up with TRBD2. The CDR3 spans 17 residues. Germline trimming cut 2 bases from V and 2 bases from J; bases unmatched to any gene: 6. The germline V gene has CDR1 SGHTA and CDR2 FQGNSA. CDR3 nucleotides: TGTGCCAGCAGCTTACGGCTAGCGGGGGCCACCTACAATGAGCAGTTCTTC. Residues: CASSLRLAGATYNEQFF.

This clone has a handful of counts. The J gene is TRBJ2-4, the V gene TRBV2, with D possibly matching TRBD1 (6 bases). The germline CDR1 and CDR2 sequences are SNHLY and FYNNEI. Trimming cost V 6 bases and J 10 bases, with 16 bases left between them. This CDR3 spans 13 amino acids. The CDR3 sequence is CASRDTGMGIQYF. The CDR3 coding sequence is TGTGCCAGCAGGGACACAGGGATGGGGATTCAGTACTTC.

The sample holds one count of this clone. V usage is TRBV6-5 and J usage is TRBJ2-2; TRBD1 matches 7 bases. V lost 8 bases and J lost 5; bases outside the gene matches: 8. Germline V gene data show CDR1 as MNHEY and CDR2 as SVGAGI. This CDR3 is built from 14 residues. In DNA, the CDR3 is TGTGCCAGCCAACCAGGGGGTTTAACCGGGGAGCTGTTTTTT. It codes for CASQPGGLTGELFF.

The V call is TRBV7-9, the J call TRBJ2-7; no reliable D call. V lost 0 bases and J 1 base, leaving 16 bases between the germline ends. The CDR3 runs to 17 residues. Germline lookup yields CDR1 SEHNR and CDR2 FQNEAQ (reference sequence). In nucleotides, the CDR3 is TGTGCCAGCAGCTTAGCACAGAATTGGCCAGAATCCTACGAGCAGTACTTC. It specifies CASSLAQNWPESYEQYF. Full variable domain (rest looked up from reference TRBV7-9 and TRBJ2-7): DTGVSQNPRHKITKRGQNVTFRCDPISEHNRLYWYRQTLGQGPEFLTYFQNEAQLEKSRLLSDRFSAERPKGSFSTLEIQRTEQGDSAMYLCASSLAQNWPESYEQYFGPGTRLTVT.

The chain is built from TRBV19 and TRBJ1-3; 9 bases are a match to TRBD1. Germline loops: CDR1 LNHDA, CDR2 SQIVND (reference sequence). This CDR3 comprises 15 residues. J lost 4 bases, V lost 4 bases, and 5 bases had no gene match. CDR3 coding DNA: TGTGCCAGTAGTAACAGGGGGCGCGCAGGAAACACCATATATTTT. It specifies CASSNRGRAGNTIYF.

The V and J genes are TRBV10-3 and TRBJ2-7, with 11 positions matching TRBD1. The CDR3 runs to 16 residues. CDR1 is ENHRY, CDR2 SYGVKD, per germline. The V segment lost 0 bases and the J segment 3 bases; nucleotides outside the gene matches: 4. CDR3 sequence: CAISESLGQGVYEQYF. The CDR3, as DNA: TGTGCCATCAGTGAGTCGTTGGGACAGGGGGTCTACGAGCAGTACTTC.

The CDR3 is CASSEGGSGILYEQYF. CDR3 DNA sequence: TGTGCCAGCAGTGAAGGAGGTAGCGGGATCCTCTACGAGCAGTACTTC. V usage is TRBV2 and J usage is TRBJ2-7; 8 positions agree with TRBD2. In germline, CDR1 is SNHLY, CDR2 FYNNEI. Germline trimming cut 1 base from V and 3 bases from J; bases unmatched to any gene: 8. This CDR3 is 16 amino acids long.

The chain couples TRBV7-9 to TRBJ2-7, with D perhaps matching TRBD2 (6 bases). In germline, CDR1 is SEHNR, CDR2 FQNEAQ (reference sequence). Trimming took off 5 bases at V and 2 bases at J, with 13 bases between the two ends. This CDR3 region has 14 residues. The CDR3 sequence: CASSLGTPTYEQYF. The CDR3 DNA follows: TGTGCCAGCAGCCTCGGGACTCCTACCTACGAGCAGTACTTC.

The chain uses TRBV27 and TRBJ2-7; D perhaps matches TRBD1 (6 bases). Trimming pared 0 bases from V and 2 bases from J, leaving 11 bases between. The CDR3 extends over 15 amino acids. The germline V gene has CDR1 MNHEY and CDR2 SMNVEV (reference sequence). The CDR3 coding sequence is TGTGCCAGCAGTTTATCGTGGGGGCCTACCTACGAGCAGTACTTC. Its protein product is CASSLSWGPTYEQYF.

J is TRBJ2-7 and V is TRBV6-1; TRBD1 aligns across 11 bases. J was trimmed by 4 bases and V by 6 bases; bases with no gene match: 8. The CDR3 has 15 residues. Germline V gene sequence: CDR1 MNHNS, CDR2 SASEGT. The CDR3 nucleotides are TGTGCCAGCAGGGGGAGGGGACAGGGGGTGTACGAGCAGTACTTC. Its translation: CASRGRGQGVYEQYF.

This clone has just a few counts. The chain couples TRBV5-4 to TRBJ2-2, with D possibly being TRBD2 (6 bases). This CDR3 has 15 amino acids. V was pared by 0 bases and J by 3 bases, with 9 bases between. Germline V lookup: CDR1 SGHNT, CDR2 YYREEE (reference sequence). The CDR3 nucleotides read TGTGCCAGCAGCTTGGGGAGGGCCTACACCGGGGAGCTGTTTTTT. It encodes CASSLGRAYTGELFF.

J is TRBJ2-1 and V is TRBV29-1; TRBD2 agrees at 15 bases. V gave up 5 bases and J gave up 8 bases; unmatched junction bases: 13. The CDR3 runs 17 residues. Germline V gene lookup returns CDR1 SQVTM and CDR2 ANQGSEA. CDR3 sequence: CSVRGGSGTSGRYEQFF. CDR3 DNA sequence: TGCAGCGTTCGCGGCGGTTCCGGGACTAGCGGGAGGTATGAGCAGTTCTTC.